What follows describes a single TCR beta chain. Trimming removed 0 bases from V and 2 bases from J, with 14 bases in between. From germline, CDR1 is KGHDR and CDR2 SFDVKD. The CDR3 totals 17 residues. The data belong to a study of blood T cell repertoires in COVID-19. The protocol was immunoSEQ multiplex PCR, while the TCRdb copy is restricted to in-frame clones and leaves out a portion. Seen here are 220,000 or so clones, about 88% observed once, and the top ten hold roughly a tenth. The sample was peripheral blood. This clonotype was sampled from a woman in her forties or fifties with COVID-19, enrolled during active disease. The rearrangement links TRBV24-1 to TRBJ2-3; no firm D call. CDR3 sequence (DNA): TGTGCCACCAGTGATTTGAGCCCTCCTCTACCCACAGATACGCAGTATTTT. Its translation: CATSDLSPPLPTDTQYF.